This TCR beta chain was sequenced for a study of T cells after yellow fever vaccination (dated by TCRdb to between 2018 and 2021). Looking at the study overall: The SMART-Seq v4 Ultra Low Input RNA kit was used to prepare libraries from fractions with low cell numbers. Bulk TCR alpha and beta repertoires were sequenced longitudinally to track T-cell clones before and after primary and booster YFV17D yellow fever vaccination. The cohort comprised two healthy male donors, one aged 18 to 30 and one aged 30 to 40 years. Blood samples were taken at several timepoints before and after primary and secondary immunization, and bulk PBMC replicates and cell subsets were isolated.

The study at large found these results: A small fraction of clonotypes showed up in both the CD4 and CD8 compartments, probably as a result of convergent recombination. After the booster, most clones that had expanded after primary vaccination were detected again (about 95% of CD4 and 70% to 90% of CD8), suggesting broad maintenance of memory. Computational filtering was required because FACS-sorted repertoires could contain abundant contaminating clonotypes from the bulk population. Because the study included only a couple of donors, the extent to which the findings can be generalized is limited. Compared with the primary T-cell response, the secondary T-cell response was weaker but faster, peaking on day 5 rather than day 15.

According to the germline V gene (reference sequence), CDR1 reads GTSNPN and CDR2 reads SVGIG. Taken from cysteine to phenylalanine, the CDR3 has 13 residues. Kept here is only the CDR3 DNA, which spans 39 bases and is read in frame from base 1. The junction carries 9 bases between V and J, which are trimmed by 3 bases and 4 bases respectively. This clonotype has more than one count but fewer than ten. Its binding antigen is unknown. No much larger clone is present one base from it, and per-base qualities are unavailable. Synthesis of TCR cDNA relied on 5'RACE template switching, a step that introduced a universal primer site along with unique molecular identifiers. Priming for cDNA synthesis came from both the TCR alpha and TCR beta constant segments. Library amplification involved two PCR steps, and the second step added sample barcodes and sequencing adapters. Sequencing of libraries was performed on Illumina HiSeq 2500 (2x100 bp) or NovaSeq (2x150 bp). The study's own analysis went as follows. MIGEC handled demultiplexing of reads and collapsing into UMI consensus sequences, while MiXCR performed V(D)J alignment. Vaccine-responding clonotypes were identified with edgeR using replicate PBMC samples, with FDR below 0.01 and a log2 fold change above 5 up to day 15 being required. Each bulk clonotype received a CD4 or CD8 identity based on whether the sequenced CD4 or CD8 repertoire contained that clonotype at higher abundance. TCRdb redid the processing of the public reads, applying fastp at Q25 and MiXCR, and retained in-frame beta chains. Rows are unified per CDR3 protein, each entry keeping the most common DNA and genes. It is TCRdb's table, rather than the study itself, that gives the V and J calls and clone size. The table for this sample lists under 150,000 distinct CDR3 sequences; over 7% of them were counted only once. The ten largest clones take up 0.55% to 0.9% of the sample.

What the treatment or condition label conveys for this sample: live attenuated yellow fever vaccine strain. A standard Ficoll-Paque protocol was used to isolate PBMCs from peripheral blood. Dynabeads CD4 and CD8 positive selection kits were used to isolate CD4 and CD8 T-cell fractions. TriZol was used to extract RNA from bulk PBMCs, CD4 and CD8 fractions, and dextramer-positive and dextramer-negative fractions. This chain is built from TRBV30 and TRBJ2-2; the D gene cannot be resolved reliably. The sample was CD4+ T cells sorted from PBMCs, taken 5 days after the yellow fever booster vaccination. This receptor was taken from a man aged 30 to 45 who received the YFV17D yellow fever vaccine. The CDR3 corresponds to CAWSRRFTGELFF. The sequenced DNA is TGTGCCTGGAGCCGGCGGTTCACCGGGGAGCTGTTTTTT.